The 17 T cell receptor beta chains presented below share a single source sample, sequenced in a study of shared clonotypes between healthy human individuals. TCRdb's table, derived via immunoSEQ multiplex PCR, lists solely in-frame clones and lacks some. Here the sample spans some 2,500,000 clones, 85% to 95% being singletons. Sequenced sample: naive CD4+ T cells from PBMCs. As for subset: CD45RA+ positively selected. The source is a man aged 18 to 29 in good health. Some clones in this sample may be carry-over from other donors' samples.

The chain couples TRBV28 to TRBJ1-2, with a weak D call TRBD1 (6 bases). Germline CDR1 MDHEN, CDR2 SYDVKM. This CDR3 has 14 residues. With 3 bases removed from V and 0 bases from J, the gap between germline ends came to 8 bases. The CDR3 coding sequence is TGTGCCAGCAGTTTGGACAGCCCTAACTATGGCTACACCTTC. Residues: CASSLDSPNYGYTF.

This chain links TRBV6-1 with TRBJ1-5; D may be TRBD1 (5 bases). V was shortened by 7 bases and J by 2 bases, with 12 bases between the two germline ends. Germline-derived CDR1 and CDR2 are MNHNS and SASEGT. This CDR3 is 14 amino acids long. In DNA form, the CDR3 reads TGTGCCAGCATCTCACAGGTCGGCAATCAGCCCCAGCATTTT. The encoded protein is CASISQVGNQPQHF.

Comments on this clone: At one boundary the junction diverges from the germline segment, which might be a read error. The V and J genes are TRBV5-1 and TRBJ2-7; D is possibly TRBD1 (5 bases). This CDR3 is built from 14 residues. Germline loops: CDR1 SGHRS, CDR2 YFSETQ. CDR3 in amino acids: CASSPSTAAYGQYF. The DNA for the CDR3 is TGCGCCAGCAGCCCTTCGACAGCAGCCTACGGGCAGTACTTC.

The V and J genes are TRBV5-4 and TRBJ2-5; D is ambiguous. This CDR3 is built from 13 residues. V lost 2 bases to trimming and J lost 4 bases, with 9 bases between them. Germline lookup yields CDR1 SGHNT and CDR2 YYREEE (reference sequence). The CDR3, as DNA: TGTGCCAGCAGCTTACCCGCCCCAGAGACCCAGTACTTC. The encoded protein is CASSLPAPETQYF.

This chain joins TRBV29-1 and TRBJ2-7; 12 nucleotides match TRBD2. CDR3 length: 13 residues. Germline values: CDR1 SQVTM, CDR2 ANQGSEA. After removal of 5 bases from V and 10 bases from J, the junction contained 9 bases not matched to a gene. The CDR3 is CSVFTGTSGLQYF. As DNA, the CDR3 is TGCAGCGTTTTTACCGGGACTAGCGGGCTCCAGTACTTC.

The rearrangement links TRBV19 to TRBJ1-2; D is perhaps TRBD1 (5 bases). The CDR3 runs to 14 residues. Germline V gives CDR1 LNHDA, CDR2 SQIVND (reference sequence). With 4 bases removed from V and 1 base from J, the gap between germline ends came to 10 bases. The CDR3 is CASSTTALNYGYTF. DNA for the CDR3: TGTGCCAGTAGTACGACAGCCCTTAACTATGGCTACACCTTC. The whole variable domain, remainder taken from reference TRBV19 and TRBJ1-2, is DGGITQSPKYLFRKEGQNVTLSCEQNLNHDAMYWYRQDPGQGLRLIYYSQIVNDFQKGDIAEGYSVSREKKESFPLTVTSAQKNPTAFYLCASSTTALNYGYTFGSGTRLTVV.

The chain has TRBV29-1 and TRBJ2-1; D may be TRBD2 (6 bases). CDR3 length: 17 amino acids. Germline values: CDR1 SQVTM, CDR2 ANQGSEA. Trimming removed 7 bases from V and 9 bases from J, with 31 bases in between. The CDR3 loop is CSATSLFRDLGYGEQFF. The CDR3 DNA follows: TGCAGCGCTACCAGCCTCTTCCGGGACTTAGGATACGGTGAGCAGTTCTTC.

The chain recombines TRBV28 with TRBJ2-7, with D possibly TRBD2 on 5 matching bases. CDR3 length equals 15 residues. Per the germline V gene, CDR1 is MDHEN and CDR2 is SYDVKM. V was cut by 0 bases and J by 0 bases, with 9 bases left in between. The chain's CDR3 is CASSLWKRLSYEQYF. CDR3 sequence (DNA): TGTGCCAGCAGTTTATGGAAGCGGCTCTCCTACGAGCAGTACTTC.

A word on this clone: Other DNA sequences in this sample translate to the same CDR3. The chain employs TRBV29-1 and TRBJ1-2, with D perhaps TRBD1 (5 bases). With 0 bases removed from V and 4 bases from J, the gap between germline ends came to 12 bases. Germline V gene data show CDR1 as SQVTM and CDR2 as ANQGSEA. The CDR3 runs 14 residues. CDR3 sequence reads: CSVEDRGGSYGYTF. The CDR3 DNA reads TGCAGCGTTGAAGATCGGGGCGGATCCTATGGCTACACCTTC.

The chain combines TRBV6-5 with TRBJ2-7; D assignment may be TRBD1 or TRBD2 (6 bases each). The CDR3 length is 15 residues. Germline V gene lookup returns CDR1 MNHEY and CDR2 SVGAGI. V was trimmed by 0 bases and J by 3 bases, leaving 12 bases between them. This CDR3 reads CASSYSWRDIYEQYF. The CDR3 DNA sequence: TGTGCCAGCAGTTACTCGTGGAGGGACATCTACGAGCAGTACTTC.

In DNA form, the CDR3 reads TGTGCCAGCAGCTTAGCCCAGGGAGTCCCCTACGAGCAGTACTTC. It codes for CASSLAQGVPYEQYF. The gene calls are TRBV11-2 and TRBJ2-7; the D call may be TRBD1 or TRBD2 (5 bases each). Per germline, CDR1 SGHAT and CDR2 FQNNGV. The CDR3 runs to 15 residues. V was clipped by 1 base and J by 2 bases, with 12 bases between them.

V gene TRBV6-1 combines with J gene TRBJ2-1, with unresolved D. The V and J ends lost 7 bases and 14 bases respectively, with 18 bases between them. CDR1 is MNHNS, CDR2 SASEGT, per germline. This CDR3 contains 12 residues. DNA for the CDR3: TGTGCCAGCATCACGACCTCGTGGATAAAGTTCTTC. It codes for CASITTSWIKFF.

Here the CDR3 DNA reads TGCGCCAGCAGCTTGGAGGGACCTTTGGGCTACACCTTC. This translates into CASSLEGPLGYTF. This chain uses TRBV5-1 with TRBJ1-2, with a weak D call TRBD1 (5 bases). CDR3 length: 13 residues. V gave up 0 bases and J gave up 8 bases, with 11 bases separating them. Per germline, CDR1 SGHRS and CDR2 YFSETQ.

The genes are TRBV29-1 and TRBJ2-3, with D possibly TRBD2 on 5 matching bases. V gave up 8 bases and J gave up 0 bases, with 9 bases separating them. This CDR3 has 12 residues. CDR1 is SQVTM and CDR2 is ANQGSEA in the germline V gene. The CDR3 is CSTDSSTDTQYF. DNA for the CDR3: TGCAGCACGGACTCTAGCACAGATACGCAGTATTTT.

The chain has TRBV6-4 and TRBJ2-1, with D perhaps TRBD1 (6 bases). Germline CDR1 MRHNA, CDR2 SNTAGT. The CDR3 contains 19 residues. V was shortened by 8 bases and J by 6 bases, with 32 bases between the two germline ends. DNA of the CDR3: TGTGCCAGCGGGAATGAAGCCAGGGAGACAGGACTCCGGGGCAATGAGCAGTTCTTC. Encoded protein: CASGNEARETGLRGNEQFF.

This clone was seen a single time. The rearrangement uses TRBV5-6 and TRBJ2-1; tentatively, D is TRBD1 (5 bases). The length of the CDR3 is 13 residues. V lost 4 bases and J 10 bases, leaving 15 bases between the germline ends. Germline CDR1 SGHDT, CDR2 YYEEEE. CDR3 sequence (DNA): TGTGCCAGCAGCCAAGGACAAGACGAGGAGCAGTTCTTC. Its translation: CASSQGQDEEQFF.

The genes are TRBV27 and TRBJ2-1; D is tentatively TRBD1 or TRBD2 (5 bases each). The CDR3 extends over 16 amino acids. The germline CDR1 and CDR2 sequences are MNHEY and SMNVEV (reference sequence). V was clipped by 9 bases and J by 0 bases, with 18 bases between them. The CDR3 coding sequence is TGTGCCAGTACGAGTCGGGACCGCGGCTCCTACAATGAGCAGTTCTTC. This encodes CASTSRDRGSYNEQFF.